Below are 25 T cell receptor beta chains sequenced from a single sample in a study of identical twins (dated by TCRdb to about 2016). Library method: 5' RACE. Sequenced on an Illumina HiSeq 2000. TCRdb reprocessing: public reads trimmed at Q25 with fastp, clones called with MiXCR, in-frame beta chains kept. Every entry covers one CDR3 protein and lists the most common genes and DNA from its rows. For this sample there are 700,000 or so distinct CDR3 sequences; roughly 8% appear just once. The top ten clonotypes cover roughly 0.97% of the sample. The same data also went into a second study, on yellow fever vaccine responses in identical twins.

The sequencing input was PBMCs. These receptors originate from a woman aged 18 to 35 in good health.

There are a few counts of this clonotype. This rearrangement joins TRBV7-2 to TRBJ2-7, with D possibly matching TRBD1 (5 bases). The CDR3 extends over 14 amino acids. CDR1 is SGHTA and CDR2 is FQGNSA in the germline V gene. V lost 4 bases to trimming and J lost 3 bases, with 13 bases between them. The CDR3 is CASSSTVSFYEQYF. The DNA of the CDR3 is TGTGCCAGCAGCTCGACAGTCTCTTTCTACGAGCAGTACTTC. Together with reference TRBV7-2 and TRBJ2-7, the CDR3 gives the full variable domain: GAGVSQSPSNKVTEKGKDVELRCDPISGHTALYWYRQSLGQGLEFLIYFQGNSAPDKSGLPSDRFSAERTGGSVSTLTIQRTQQEDSAVYLCASSSTVSFYEQYFGPGTRLTVT.

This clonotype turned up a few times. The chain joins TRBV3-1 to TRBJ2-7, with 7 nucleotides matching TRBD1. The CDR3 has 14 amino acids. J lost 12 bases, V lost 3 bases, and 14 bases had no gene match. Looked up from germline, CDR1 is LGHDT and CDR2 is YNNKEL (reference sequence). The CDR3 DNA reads TGTGCCAGCAGCCAGACCGGACAGGACCACGAGTGGTACTTC. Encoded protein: CASSQTGQDHEWYF.

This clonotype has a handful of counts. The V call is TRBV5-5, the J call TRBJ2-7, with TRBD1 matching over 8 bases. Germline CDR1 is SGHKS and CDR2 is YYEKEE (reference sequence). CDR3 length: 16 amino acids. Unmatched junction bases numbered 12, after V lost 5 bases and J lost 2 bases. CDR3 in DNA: TGTGCCAGCAGACCCACCACCGGGACAGGTGCCTACGAGCAGTACTTC. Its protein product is CASRPTTGTGAYEQYF.

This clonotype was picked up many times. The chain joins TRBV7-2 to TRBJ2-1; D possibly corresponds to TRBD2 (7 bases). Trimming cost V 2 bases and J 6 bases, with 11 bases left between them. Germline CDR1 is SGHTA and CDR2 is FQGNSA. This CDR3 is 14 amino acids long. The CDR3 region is CASSLFGGPNEQFF. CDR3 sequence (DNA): TGTGCCAGCAGCTTATTCGGGGGGCCCAATGAGCAGTTCTTC.

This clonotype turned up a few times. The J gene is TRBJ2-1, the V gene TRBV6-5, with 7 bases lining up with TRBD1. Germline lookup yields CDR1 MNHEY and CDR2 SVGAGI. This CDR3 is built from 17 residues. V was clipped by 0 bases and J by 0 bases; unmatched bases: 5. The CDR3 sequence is CASSYSGSGGSYNEQFF. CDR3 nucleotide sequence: TGTGCCAGCAGTTACTCGGGCTCAGGGGGCTCCTACAATGAGCAGTTCTTC.

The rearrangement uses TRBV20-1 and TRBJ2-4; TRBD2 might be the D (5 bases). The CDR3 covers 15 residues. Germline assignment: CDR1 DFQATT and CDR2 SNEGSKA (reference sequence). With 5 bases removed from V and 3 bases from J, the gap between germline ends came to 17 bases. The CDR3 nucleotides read TGCAGTGCTCCACGGACCAACGGGGACAAAAACATTCAGTACTTC. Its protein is CSAPRTNGDKNIQYF.

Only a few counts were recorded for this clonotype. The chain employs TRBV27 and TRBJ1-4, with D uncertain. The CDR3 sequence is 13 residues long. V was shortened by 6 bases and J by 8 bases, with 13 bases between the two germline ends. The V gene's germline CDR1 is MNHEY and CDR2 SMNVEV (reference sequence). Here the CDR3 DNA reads TGTGCCAGCAGACTAGGGAGTAAGGAAAAACTGTTTTTT. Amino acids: CASRLGSKEKLFF. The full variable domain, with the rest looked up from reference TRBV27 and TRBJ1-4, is EAQVTQNPRYLITVTGKKLTVTCSQNMNHEYMSWYRQDPGLGLRQIYYSMNVEVTDKGDVPEGYKVSRKEKRNFPLILESPSPNQTSLYFCASRLGSKEKLFFGSGTQLSVL.

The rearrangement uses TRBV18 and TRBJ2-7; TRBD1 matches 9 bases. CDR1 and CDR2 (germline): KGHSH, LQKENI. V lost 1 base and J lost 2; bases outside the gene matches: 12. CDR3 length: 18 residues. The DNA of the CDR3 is TGTGCCAGCTCACCACTCGGGACAGGGTCTCAGACCACCTACGAGCAGTACTTC. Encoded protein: CASSPLGTGSQTTYEQYF.

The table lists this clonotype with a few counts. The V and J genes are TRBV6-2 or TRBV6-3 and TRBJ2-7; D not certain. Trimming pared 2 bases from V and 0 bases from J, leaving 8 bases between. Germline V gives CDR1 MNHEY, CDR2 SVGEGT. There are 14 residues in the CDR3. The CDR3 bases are TGTGCCAGCAGTTACGACGGCTACTCCTACGAGCAGTACTTC. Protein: CASSYDGYSYEQYF.

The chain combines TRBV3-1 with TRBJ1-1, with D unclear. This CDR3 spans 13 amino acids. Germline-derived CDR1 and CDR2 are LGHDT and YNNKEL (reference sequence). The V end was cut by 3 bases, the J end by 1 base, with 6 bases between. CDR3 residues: CASSHDGNTEAFF. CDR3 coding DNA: TGTGCCAGCAGCCATGACGGGAACACTGAAGCTTTCTTT.

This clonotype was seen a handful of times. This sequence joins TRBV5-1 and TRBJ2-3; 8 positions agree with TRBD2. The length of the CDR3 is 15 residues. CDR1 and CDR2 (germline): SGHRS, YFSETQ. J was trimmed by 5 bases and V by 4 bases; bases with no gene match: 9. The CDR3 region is CASSATGGPQDTQYF. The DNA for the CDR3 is TGCGCCAGCAGCGCTACGGGGGGGCCACAAGATACGCAGTATTTT.

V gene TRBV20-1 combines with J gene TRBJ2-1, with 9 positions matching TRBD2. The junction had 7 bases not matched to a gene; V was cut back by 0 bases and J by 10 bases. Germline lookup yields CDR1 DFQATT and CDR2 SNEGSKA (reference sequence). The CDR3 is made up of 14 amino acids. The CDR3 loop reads CSARDAGGRQEQFF. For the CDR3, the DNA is TGCAGTGCTAGAGACGCGGGAGGGCGTCAGGAGCAGTTCTTC.

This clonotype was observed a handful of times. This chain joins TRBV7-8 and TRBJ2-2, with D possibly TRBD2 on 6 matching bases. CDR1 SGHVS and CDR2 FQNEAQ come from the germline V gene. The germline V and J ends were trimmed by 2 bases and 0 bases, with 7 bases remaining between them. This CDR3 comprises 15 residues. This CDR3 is CASSLIAANTGELFF. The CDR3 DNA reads TGTGCCAGCAGCTTAATAGCGGCGAACACCGGGGAGCTGTTTTTT.

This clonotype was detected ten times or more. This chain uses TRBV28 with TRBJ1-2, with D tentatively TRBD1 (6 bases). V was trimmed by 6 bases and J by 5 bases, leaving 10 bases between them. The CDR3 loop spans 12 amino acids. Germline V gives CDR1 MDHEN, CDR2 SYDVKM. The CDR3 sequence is CASREQGYGYTF. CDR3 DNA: TGTGCCAGCAGGGAACAGGGTTATGGCTACACCTTC.

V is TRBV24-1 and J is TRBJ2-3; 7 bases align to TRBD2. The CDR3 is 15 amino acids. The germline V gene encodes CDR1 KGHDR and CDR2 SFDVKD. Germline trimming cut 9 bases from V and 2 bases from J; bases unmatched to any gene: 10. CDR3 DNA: TGTGCCACCGCCTCCGGGGGGACTCTCACAGATACGCAGTATTTT. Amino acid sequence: CATASGGTLTDTQYF.

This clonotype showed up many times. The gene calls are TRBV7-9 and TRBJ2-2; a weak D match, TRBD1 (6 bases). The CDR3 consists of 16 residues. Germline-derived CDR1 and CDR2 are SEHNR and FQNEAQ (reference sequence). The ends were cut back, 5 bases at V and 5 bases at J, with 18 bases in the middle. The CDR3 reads CASSHGNRAGTGELFF. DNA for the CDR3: TGTGCCAGCAGCCACGGCAACAGGGCCGGAACCGGGGAGCTGTTTTTT.

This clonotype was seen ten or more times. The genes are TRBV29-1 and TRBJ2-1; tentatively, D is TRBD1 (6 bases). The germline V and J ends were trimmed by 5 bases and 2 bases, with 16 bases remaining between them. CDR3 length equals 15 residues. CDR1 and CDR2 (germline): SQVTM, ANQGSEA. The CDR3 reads CSVTPVDSPYNEQFF. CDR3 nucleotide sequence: TGCAGCGTTACCCCAGTGGACAGCCCCTACAATGAGCAGTTCTTC.

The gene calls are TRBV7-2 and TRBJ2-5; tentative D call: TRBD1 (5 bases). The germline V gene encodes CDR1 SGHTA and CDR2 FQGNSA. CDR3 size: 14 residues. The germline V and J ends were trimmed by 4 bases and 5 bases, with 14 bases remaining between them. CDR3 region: CASSSPQGLETQYF. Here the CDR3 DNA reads TGTGCCAGCAGCTCACCCCAGGGTCTGGAGACCCAGTACTTC.

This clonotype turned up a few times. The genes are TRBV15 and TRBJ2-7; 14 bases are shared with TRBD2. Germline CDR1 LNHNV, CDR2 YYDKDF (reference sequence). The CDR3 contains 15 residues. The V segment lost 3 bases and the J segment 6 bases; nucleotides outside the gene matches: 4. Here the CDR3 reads CATSSGGLAGVEQYF. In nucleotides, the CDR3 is TGTGCCACCAGCAGTGGGGGACTAGCGGGAGTCGAGCAGTACTTC.

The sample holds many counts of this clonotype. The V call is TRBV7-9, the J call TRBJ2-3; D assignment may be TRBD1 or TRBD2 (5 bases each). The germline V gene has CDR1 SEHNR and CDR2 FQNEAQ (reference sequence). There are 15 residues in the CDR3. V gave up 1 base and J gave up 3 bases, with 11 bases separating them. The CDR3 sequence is CASSLVPGPTDTQYF. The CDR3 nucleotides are TGTGCCAGCAGCTTAGTTCCGGGACCTACAGATACGCAGTATTTT.

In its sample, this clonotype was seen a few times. The CDR3 nucleotides read TGCAGTGCTATTCAAGCCGGCTCCTACGAGCAGTACTTC. Translating it yields CSAIQAGSYEQYF. The rearrangement uses TRBV20-1 and TRBJ2-7; D remains unclear. Trimming pared 4 bases from V and 0 bases from J, leaving 10 bases between. This CDR3 is 13 amino acids long. CDR1 is DFQATT and CDR2 is SNEGSKA in the germline V gene (reference sequence).

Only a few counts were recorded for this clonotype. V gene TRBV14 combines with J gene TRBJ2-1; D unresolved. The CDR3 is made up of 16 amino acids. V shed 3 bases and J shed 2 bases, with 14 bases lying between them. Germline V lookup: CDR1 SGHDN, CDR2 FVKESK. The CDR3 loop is CASSQSQLLAYNEQFF. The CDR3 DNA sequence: TGTGCCAGCAGCCAGAGCCAACTCTTGGCCTACAATGAGCAGTTCTTC.

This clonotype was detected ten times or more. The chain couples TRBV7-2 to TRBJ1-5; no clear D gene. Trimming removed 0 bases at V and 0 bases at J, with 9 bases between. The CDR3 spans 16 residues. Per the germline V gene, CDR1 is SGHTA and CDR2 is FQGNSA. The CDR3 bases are TGTGCCAGCAGCTTAGCTTCCGGTTATAGCAATCAGCCCCAGCATTTT. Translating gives CASSLASGYSNQPQHF.

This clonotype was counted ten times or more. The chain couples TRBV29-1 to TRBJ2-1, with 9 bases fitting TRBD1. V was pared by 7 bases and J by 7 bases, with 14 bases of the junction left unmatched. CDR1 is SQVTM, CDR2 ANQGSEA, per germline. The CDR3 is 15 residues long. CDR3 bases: TGCAGCGCTACCCTCCCGGGACAGGGCCGGAATGAGCAGTTCTTC. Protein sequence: CSATLPGQGRNEQFF.

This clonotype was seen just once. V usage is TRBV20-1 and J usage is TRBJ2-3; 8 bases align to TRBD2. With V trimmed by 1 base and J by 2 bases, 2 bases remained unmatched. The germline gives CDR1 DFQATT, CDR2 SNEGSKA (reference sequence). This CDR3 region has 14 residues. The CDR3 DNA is TGCAGTGCTAGAGTAGCGGGGATCACAGATACGCAGTATTTT. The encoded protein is CSARVAGITDTQYF.